Described below is a single T cell receptor (beta chain) sequence and its context. Germline V gives CDR1 SGHTA, CDR2 FQGNSA. CDR3 size: 15 residues. The germline V and J ends were trimmed by 4 bases and 7 bases, with 20 bases remaining between them. The data are from a study of cytomegalovirus exposure and HLA in healthy donors. The PCR made use of 60 Vbeta and 13 Jbeta primers. Assay used: immunoSEQ multiplex PCR; TCRdb lists only in-frame clones, some missing. Of some 65,000 clones in the sample, approximately 60% are singletons; the top ten hold approximately 2.8%. V and J are TRBV7-2 and TRBJ2-7, with D possibly TRBD1 on 6 matching bases. Sample: PBMCs. The TCR originated in a man aged 30 to 45 in good health and CMV-seronegative. This chain's CDR3 is CASSSSPLPGVEQYF. The CDR3 coding sequence is TGTGCCAGCAGCTCCTCTCCTCTCCCAGGGGTTGAGCAGTACTTC.